These 6 T cell receptor beta chains originate from one sample sequenced in a study of T cells in narcolepsy (dated by TCRdb to 2017 to 2018). Library creation used the immunoSEQ multiplex PCR assay. TCRdb stores this immuneACCESS table with in-frame sequences only. Part of the clones is absent; in the studies checked, under half of the shortfall reflects unresolved V genes, and no reason is known for the rest. Present in this sample are 35,000 to 40,000 clones, around 85% of which were seen just once. The leading ten clones occupy roughly 1.6% of the sample. The material sequenced was CD45RA- memory CD4+ T cells from PBMCs. The sample's cell subset or site label is to be understood as: memory T cells sorted ex vivo from peripheral blood. All receptors derive from a human donor with narcolepsy.

The chain uses TRBV21-1 and TRBJ1-2; the D call of TRBD1 is as the table states it, not checked on the DNA. TRBV21-1 is flagged as a pseudogene. The CDR3 is 16 residues long. DNA for the CDR3: TGTGCCAGCAGCAAAGTTTCCACAGGGGGCAGCGATGGCTACACCTTC. Its translation is CASSKVSTGGSDGYTF.

This chain uses TRBV7-2 with TRBJ2-1; TRBD2 matches 13 bases. The length of the CDR3 is 18 residues. Germline assignment: CDR1 SGHTA and CDR2 FQGNSA. The junction had 9 bases not matched to a gene; V was cut back by 7 bases and J by 0 bases. The CDR3 DNA reads as TGTGCCAGCACCTCCGGACTAGCGGGGGACAGCTCCTACAATGAGCAGTTCTTC. This encodes CASTSGLAGDSSYNEQFF.

The rearrangement links TRBV7-9 to TRBJ2-2; the D call may be TRBD1 or TRBD2 (5 bases each). There are 16 residues in the CDR3. The germline V and J ends were trimmed by 5 bases and 3 bases, with 16 bases remaining between them. Germline lookup yields CDR1 SEHNR and CDR2 FQNEAQ (reference sequence). The CDR3 DNA reads TGTGCCAGCAGCCCCCGGGGCAGGGAACACACCGGGGAGCTGTTTTTT. Its translation is CASSPRGREHTGELFF.

This clone was detected only a few times. The chain is built from TRBV6-5 and TRBJ1-2, with D possibly being TRBD1 (6 bases). Looked up from germline, CDR1 is MNHEY and CDR2 is SVGAGI. V lost 6 bases, J lost 0 bases, and 14 bases lay in between. The CDR3 contains 15 residues. CDR3 DNA: TGTGCCAGCAGACTCACAGGGATCTCTAACTATGGCTACACCTTC. It specifies CASRLTGISNYGYTF.

V is TRBV29-1 and J is TRBJ1-1; no clear D. The CDR3 contains 16 residues. V dropped 2 bases and J dropped 0 bases, with 16 bases sitting between them. The V gene's germline CDR1 is SQVTM and CDR2 ANQGSEA. CDR3 amino acids: CSVENGDFFMNTEAFF. The CDR3 nucleotides read TGCAGCGTTGAAAACGGGGATTTCTTCATGAACACTGAAGCTTTCTTT. Looking up the rest from reference TRBV29-1 and TRBJ1-1 gives the full variable domain: SAVISQKPSRDICQRGTSLTIQCQVDSQVTMMFWYRQQPGQSLTLIATANQGSEATYESGFVIDKFPISRPNLTFSTLTVSNMSPEDSSIYLCSVENGDFFMNTEAFFGQGTRLTVV.

This chain uses TRBV15 with TRBJ1-6; D gene ambiguous. This CDR3 spans 13 amino acids. V was clipped by 8 bases and J by 3 bases, with 8 bases between them. Germline V gene data show CDR1 as LNHNV and CDR2 as YYDKDF (reference sequence). CDR3 DNA sequence: TGTGCCACCGGATATGACTATAATTCACCCCTCCACTTT. Protein product: CATGYDYNSPLHF.